Shown below are 3 T cell receptor beta chains from a single sample sequenced in a study of blood T cells in healthy people across ages (dated by TCRdb to 2014 to 2015). Library preparation employed 5' RACE. Instrument used: Illumina HiSeq 2500. The second PCR ran for roughly 7 to 12 cycles and used a J-beta primer mix along with a sample-barcoded 5' primer. The public reads were run again by TCRdb, first through fastp at Q25 and then through MiXCR, and only productive beta chains were kept. Rows are combined by CDR3 protein, so each entry shows the most common genes and DNA. This sample lists approximately 670,000 distinct CDR3 sequences; around two fifths were detected once. The ten most abundant clones make up about 30% of the sample. The sample was blood. The receptors derive from a man aged 80 or over in good health.

The rearrangement links TRBV3-1 to TRBJ2-3, with D maybe TRBD2 (6 bases). V was clipped by 0 bases and J by 3 bases, with 13 bases between them. The length of the CDR3 is 16 residues. Germline values: CDR1 LGHDT, CDR2 YNNKEL (reference sequence). Here the CDR3 DNA reads TGTGCCAGCAGCCAAGATGGCGCAGGGAGGACAGATACGCAGTATTTT. Amino acid sequence: CASSQDGAGRTDTQYF.

V and J are TRBV28 and TRBJ2-7; the match to TRBD1 covers 7 bases. The V segment lost 5 bases and the J segment 6 bases; nucleotides outside the gene matches: 7. CDR1 is MDHEN and CDR2 is SYDVKM in the germline V gene. The CDR3 covers 13 residues. The CDR3 protein is CASSPRQGREQYF. CDR3 nucleotides: TGTGCCAGCAGTCCCCGACAGGGCCGCGAGCAGTACTTC.

This clonotype was found a few times. The V and J genes are TRBV6-1 and TRBJ2-7; 8 nucleotides align to TRBD1. This CDR3 is 15 amino acids long. Germline CDR1 is MNHNS and CDR2 is SASEGT. V shed 7 bases and J 2 bases; nucleotides not matched to a gene: 10. The CDR3 region has the DNA TGTGCCAGCAATAGCCGGACAGGGACAGCCTACGAGCAGTACTTC. Translating it yields CASNSRTGTAYEQYF.